This T cell receptor (beta chain) originates from a study of blood T cell repertoires in COVID-19. Original processing notes: From reference gene primer amplification, estimates of nucleated cell counts were derived. Assay used: immunoSEQ multiplex PCR; TCRdb lists only in-frame clones, some missing. From that table come the V and J calls and clone size; the DNA was used to work out D and trimming. The table shows approximately 250,000 clones, with more than 75% occurring only once. The length of the CDR3 is 13 residues. Deletions cut 2 bases from V and 13 bases from J, with 15 bases between. The chain carries TRBV12-3 or TRBV12-4 and TRBJ1-5; D remains ambiguous. Sequenced sample: peripheral blood. This TCR derives from a man between 35 and 55 years old with active or convalescent COVID-19. DNA of the CDR3: TGTGCCAGCAGTTTACAACTTGCCGGTAAACAGCATTTT. This sequence encodes CASSLQLAGKQHF.